Here is one T cell receptor (beta chain) with its context. These data belong to a study of blood T cell repertoires in COVID-19. Study background: The origin of the acute and convalescent COVID-19 samples was the United States, Italy and Spain. PBMCs, B-cell-depleted T cells, or T cells were the source of the cDNA or gDNA that made up the material.

V lost 1 base and J lost 4; bases outside the gene matches: 6. CDR1 is SEHNR and CDR2 is FQNEAQ in the germline V gene (reference sequence). The CDR3 is made up of 16 amino acids. Study processing details: Nucleated cell counts were estimated from reference gene primer amplification. Here immunoSEQ multiplex PCR was the method, and the copy in TCRdb shows in-frame clones only, minus some. V, J and clone size are those of that table, while D and trimming were read from the DNA. Here the sample spans more than 65,000 clones, about 89% being singletons. The rearrangement links TRBV7-9 to TRBJ1-2; 10 bases fit TRBD1. This TCR was sampled from a man aged 50 to 59 with acute or convalescent COVID-19. Sequenced input: peripheral blood. In DNA, the CDR3 is TGTGCCAGCAGCTTAGGACAGGGGGCCGGTGGCTATGGCTACACCTTC. The encoded protein is CASSLGQGAGGYGYTF. Based on the CDR3 plus reference TRBV7-9 and TRBJ1-2, the full variable domain is DTGVSQNPRHKITKRGQNVTFRCDPISEHNRLYWYRQTLGQGPEFLTYFQNEAQLEKSRLLSDRFSAERPKGSFSTLEIQRTEQGDSAMYLCASSLGQGAGGYGYTFGSGTRLTVV.